This T cell receptor (beta chain) was sequenced during a study of somatic mutations in cytotoxic T cells in rheumatoid arthritis. Germline trimming cut 3 bases from V and 1 base from J; bases unmatched to any gene: 3. There are 15 residues in the CDR3. Germline loops: CDR1 MNHEY, CDR2 SMNVEV (reference sequence). Within the sample, this clone is large. Its antigen is unknown. Findings of the study overall: Some patients, about an eighth of the roughly 60, had a largest CD8+ clone that exceeded 20% of CD8+ cells.

Profiled with immunoSEQ multiplex PCR; TCRdb holds only in-frame clones, not every one. This table holds 17,000 or so clones, around 75% found once. The TCR originated in an adult with rheumatoid arthritis. The material sequenced was CD8+ T cells sorted from blood. The chain carries TRBV27 and TRBJ1-2; TRBD1 aligns across 9 bases. CDR3 sequence: CASSFGQGSNYGYTF. CDR3 DNA sequence: TGTGCCAGCAGTTTCGGACAGGGGAGTAACTATGGCTACACCTTC.